This note documents a single T cell receptor beta chain sequence. The antigen remains unidentified. Once obtained from cultured CD4+ T cells, the DNA was sequenced using the Oncomine TCR Beta short-read assay. TCRdb redid the calling of the PCR reads with MiXCR, one entry per CDR3 protein. The sample records over 20,000 distinct CDR3 sequences, 35% to 45% being singletons. Time point in this sample: late sampling 161 to 241 days after vaccination in three convalescent patients. The treatment was: roughly 11-day PBMC culture with coronavirus spike peptide pools or control peptides (ViraFEST assay). V lost 5 bases to trimming and J lost 0 bases, with 11 bases between them. Per the germline V gene, CDR1 is SGHTA and CDR2 is FQGNSA. The CDR3 sequence is 15 residues long. The entry originates in a study of vaccination and CD4 T cells after COVID-19.

The receptor was isolated from a human donor who had recovered from COVID-19. This specimen was CD4+ T cells from blood, cultured in vitro, taken about 7 months after SARS-CoV-2 vaccination. The chain employs TRBV7-2 and TRBJ2-1; weak D call: TRBD2 (6 bases). The CDR3 loop is CASSLGLPSYNEQFF. The CDR3 region has the DNA TGTGCCAGCAGCCTTGGACTACCCTCCTACAATGAGCAGTTCTTC.